This paragraph reports one T cell receptor beta chain. The record originates from a study of T cell changes during pregnancy in multiple sclerosis. This CDR3 is built from 16 residues. The V gene's germline CDR1 is SGHRS and CDR2 YFSETQ. V lost 0 bases, J lost 4 bases, and 6 bases stayed unmatched. TCRdb keeps only in-frame clones here, not all; method: immunoSEQ multiplex PCR. The data contain roughly 40,000 clones, 85% to 90% of them singletons. The clonotype comes from a female donor with multiple sclerosis, enrolled in a pregnancy study. The sample in question was CD4+ T cells from peripheral blood mononuclear cells, obtained in the first trimester of pregnancy. The V gene is TRBV5-1, the J gene TRBJ2-1, with TRBD1 identical over 8 bases. The CDR3 sequence is CASSLARQGLYNEQFF. In nucleotides, the CDR3 is TGCGCCAGCAGCTTGGCCCGACAGGGGTTATACAATGAGCAGTTCTTC.